Sequencing of this T cell receptor beta chain was carried out in a study of CD8+ T cells in alopecia areata. Turning to the study itself: A regimen of oral tofacitinib, 5 to 10 mg twice daily, was given to treated patients.

Notes on this clone: Antigen unknown.

It was cDNA, reverse transcribed from extracted RNA, that served as the sequencing template. The data were produced by immunoSEQ multiplex PCR, yet TCRdb's version contains in-frame clones alone and is incomplete. The table has fewer than 100,000 clones, 35% to 50% seen once. Study-wide results and caveats: Alopecia totalis/universalis scalp especially showed more expanded CD8+ clones than normal scalp.

V was pared by 3 bases and J by 5 bases, with 0 bases of the junction left unmatched. CDR1 and CDR2 from the germline V gene are GTSNPN and SVGIG (reference sequence). This CDR3 region has 12 residues. This clonotype originated in a human donor with alopecia areata. The chain uses TRBV30 and TRBJ2-4; 8 bases are a match to TRBD1. The sample consisted of CD4+ T cells sorted from blood. This CDR3 is CAWRDRENIQYF. In DNA, the CDR3 is TGTGCCTGGAGGGACAGGGAAAACATTCAGTACTTC.